These 32 T cell receptor beta chains share one sample of origin, sequenced in a study of regulatory T cells in long-lasting Graves disease. As for time point: newly diagnosed GD, antithyroid drugs for less than 3 months. After RNA was extracted from PBMCs, the TCR library was made from it. The authors built TCR beta libraries using iRepertoire HTBI primers and Arm-PCR of CDR3 regions. TCRdb reanalysed the multiplex PCR reads using MiXCR and keeps one entry per CDR3 protein. The sample carries approximately 400,000 distinct CDR3 sequences, 15% recorded once. The sample was also linked to a second study, of T cells in Graves' hyperthyroidism and ophthalmopathy.

The input for sequencing was peripheral blood mononuclear cells (PBMCs), taken at new diagnosis, from a patient treated with antithyroid drugs. The receptors originated from a woman between 40 and 50 years old with Graves disease.

Remarks on this clonotype: One end of the junction fails to match germline, which may point to a read error. This chain connects TRBV7-3 to TRBJ2-1, with 8 bases fitting TRBD2. CDR3 size: 16 residues. CDR1 is SGHTA and CDR2 is FQGTGA in the germline V gene. CDR3 sequence reads: CASSLIAGYTDNGQFF. The CDR3 DNA follows: TGTGCCAGCAGCCTAATAGCGGGATACACCGACAATGGGCAGTTCTTC.

In its sample, this clonotype was seen many times. This chain links TRBV5-5 with TRBJ1-1, with D perhaps TRBD1 (6 bases). CDR3 length: 12 residues. Looked up from germline, CDR1 is SGHKS and CDR2 is YYEKEE (reference sequence). The V and J ends lost 4 bases and 5 bases respectively, with 9 bases between them. The CDR3 DNA is TGTGCCAGCAGCGACCAGGGGACTGAAGCTTTCTTT. Translation gives CASSDQGTEAFF. Using reference TRBV5-5 and TRBJ1-1 for the parts outside the CDR3, the full variable domain is DAGVTQSPTHLIKTRGQQVTLRCSPISGHKSVSWYQQVLGQGPQFIFQYYEKEERGRGNFPDRFSARQFPNYSSELNVNALLLGDSALYLCASSDQGTEAFFGQGTRLTVV.

The chain uses TRBV6-1 and TRBJ2-1; 12 bases are a match to TRBD2. The junction had 7 bases not matched to a gene; V was cut back by 6 bases and J by 7 bases. The V gene's germline CDR1 is MNHNS and CDR2 SASEGT. The CDR3 runs 15 residues. The CDR3 DNA is TGTGCCAGCAGACCTAGCGGGAGGGCCGGGAATGAGCAGTTCTTC. Its translation: CASRPSGRAGNEQFF.

CDR3 bases: TGTGCCAGCAGCTTAACAGGGTTTAACTATGGCTACACCTTC. Residues: CASSLTGFNYGYTF. The chain combines TRBV6-1 with TRBJ1-2, with a weak D call TRBD1 (6 bases). CDR3 length: 14 amino acids. Germline CDR1 is MNHNS and CDR2 is SASEGT. Trimming removed 6 bases at V and 1 base at J, with 12 bases between.

The CDR3 DNA is TGTGCCAGCAAATCGGCCCACTATAATTCACCCCTCCACTTT. Translated, it gives CASKSAHYNSPLHF. V gene TRBV27 combines with J gene TRBJ1-6, with unresolved D. V lost 7 bases, J lost 3 bases, and 10 bases lay in between. Germline V gene lookup returns CDR1 MNHEY and CDR2 SMNVEV (reference sequence). CDR3 length: 14 amino acids.

There are a few counts of this clonotype. The chain carries TRBV6-5 and TRBJ1-2, with a tentative D call TRBD1 (6 bases). V was trimmed by 0 bases and J by 8 bases, leaving 10 bases between them. The CDR3 has 13 amino acids. Germline CDR1 reads MNHEY; CDR2 reads SVGAGI. The DNA of the CDR3 is TGTGCCAGCAGTTACTCCGGGGACATCGGCTACACCTTC. Translating it yields CASSYSGDIGYTF.

At least ten counts were recorded for this clonotype. J is TRBJ2-5 and V is TRBV6-2 or TRBV6-3, with 7 bases lining up with TRBD1. The CDR3 covers 15 residues. V shed 3 bases and J 1 base; nucleotides not matched to a gene: 5. CDR1 and CDR2 (germline): MNHEY, SVGEGT. Here the CDR3 DNA reads TGTGCCAGCAGTTATTTTGCAGGGGGCCAAGAGACCCAGTACTTC. Translating it yields CASSYFAGGQETQYF.

This clonotype has more than one count but fewer than ten. The chain uses TRBV12-3 or TRBV12-4 and TRBJ2-1; TRBD1 is a possible D gene (6 bases). The V gene lost 2 bases and the J gene lost 3 bases, with 11 bases spanning the gap. The CDR3 is 15 amino acids. In DNA, the CDR3 is TGTGCCAGCAGTTTAAGGGCAGGGGTCTACAATGAGCAGTTCTTC. Translation: CASSLRAGVYNEQFF.

This clonotype was observed many times. This chain links TRBV12-3 or TRBV12-4 with TRBJ2-7; TRBD2 aligns across 7 bases. After removal of 2 bases from V and 8 bases from J, the junction contained 6 bases not matched to a gene. The CDR3 spans 13 residues. The CDR3 DNA is TGTGCCAGCAGTTTAAAGGGAGGGCCCAAGCAGTACTTC. It is translated as CASSLKGGPKQYF.

This clonotype was seen repeatedly, ten times or more. This chain connects TRBV20-1 to TRBJ1-2; D unclear. V was pared by 0 bases and J by 7 bases, with 12 bases between. Germline V CDR1 and CDR2: DFQATT, SNEGSKA (reference sequence). The length of the CDR3 is 13 residues. The CDR3: CSARDPGEPGYTF. DNA of the CDR3: TGCAGTGCTAGAGATCCCGGGGAGCCTGGCTACACCTTC.

This clonotype occurred a few times. V is TRBV20-1 and J is TRBJ1-6; D is perhaps TRBD1 (5 bases). The CDR3 is made up of 15 amino acids. V was pared by 4 bases and J by 7 bases, with 17 bases between. The germline V gene has CDR1 DFQATT and CDR2 SNEGSKA (reference sequence). CDR3 DNA sequence: TGCAGTGCTACGTCGACCGAACCAGGGAATTCACCCCTCCACTTT. Protein: CSATSTEPGNSPLHF.

A note on this clonotype: A much larger clone differs by one base, so this may be a read error. This chain connects TRBV6-2 or TRBV6-3 to TRBJ2-5, with a tentative D call TRBD1 (6 bases). Deletions cut 0 bases from V and 5 bases from J, with 19 bases between. Per the germline V gene, CDR1 is MNHEY and CDR2 is SVGEGT. The CDR3 contains 17 residues. The CDR3 DNA is TGTGCCAGCAGTTACTCGTTAGGGACAATCCCGGGTGAGACCCAGTACTTC. The encoded protein is CASSYSLGTIPGETQYF.

The sample holds many counts of this clonotype. The chain couples TRBV29-1 to TRBJ2-7; unclear D gene. Germline lookup yields CDR1 SQVTM and CDR2 ANQGSEA. CDR3 size: 14 residues. Trimming cost V 3 bases and J 3 bases, with 15 bases left between them. The CDR3 is CSVEGLSSNYEQYF. The CDR3 nucleotides read TGCAGCGTTGAGGGTTTGAGTTCCAACTACGAGCAGTACTTC.

The V and J genes are TRBV7-9 and TRBJ1-3; tentatively, D is TRBD1 (6 bases). The CDR3 runs to 17 residues. Germline CDR1 reads SEHNR; CDR2 reads FQNEAQ (reference sequence). V shed 7 bases and J shed 0 bases, with 19 bases lying between them. CDR3 in DNA: TGTGCCAGCACCACCCAGAGGGGGGAACGCTCTGGAAACACCATATATTTT. Protein: CASTTQRGERSGNTIYF.

The genes are TRBV9 and TRBJ2-6; 11 bases match TRBD2. Germline-derived CDR1 and CDR2 are SGDLS and YYNGEE. CDR3 length: 17 residues. After removal of 3 bases from V and 3 bases from J, the junction contained 5 bases not matched to a gene. The DNA for the CDR3 is TGTGCCAGCAGCGCTTCTAGCGGGAGGATTGGGGCCAACGTCCTGACTTTC. It yields the protein CASSASSGRIGANVLTF.

This clonotype was observed many times. V gene TRBV20-1 combines with J gene TRBJ2-1; the match to TRBD2 covers 10 bases. Germline lookup yields CDR1 DFQATT and CDR2 SNEGSKA (reference sequence). The CDR3 is 15 amino acids. With 6 bases clipped from V and 10 bases from J, the junction kept 15 bases outside the gene matches. In DNA, the CDR3 is TGCAGTGCCAGTGACCCTAGCGGGAGAACGGAAGAGCAGTTCTTC. This translates into CSASDPSGRTEEQFF.

The table lists this clonotype with many counts. The chain has TRBV20-1 and TRBJ2-1, with D unclear. V gave up 6 bases and J gave up 1 base, with 7 bases separating them. CDR3 length: 12 residues. Per germline, CDR1 DFQATT and CDR2 SNEGSKA (reference sequence). CDR3 sequence reads: CSATVSYNEQFF. CDR3 in DNA: TGCAGTGCCACCGTATCCTACAATGAGCAGTTCTTC.

The sample holds many counts of this clonotype. The chain combines TRBV6-1 with TRBJ1-1; possibly TRBD1 for D (5 bases). The germline V gene has CDR1 MNHNS and CDR2 SASEGT. The CDR3 has 15 amino acids. V lost 8 bases and J 6 bases, leaving 22 bases between the germline ends. Here the CDR3 reads CASRDGGVGTPEAFF. In DNA form, the CDR3 reads TGTGCCAGCCGCGATGGGGGGGTTGGGACTCCTGAAGCTTTCTTT.

The sample holds many counts of this clonotype. V gene TRBV12-3 or TRBV12-4 combines with J gene TRBJ2-1; TRBD1 is a possible D gene (5 bases). There are 12 residues in the CDR3. Trimming cost V 5 bases and J 6 bases, with 8 bases left between them. CDR3 nucleotide sequence: TGTGCCAGCAGTGACCAGGGCAATGAGCAGTTCTTC. Its protein is CASSDQGNEQFF.

The chain's CDR3 is CASSQEFRGNYEQYF. CDR3 DNA sequence: TGTGCCAGCAGCCAAGAGTTCCGGGGGAATTACGAGCAGTACTTC. The chain combines TRBV4-2 with TRBJ2-7; maybe TRBD2 (6 bases). Germline V gene sequence: CDR1 LGHNA, CDR2 YNFKEQ. The CDR3 totals 15 residues. The V and J ends lost 0 bases and 4 bases respectively, with 13 bases between them.

Worth noting for this clonotype: Lacking the conserved final phenylalanine or tryptophan, this CDR3 likely reflects a read error. Because the CDR3's place on the DNA is in doubt, the DNA is left out and the CDR3 is given as listed by TCRdb. The chain joins TRBV7-8 to TRBJ2-4; the table's D gene call, TRBD1, was not cross checked with the DNA. The CDR3 adds up to 17 amino acids, both ends counted. Germline loops: CDR1 SGHVS, CDR2 FQNEAQ. The CDR3 sequence is CASSFSTGNSYEQYFGP.

The V call is TRBV6-2 or TRBV6-3, the J call TRBJ2-5; D tentatively fits TRBD1 or TRBD2 (5 bases each). The DNA end is more similar to TRBJ2-1, so the J call may be wrong. There are 15 residues in the CDR3. Per germline, CDR1 MNHEY and CDR2 SVGEGT. The CDR3 region has the DNA TGTGCCAGCAGTTACTCGCCGGGGCCCAACAATGAGCAGTTCTTC. Its translation: CASSYSPGPNNEQFF.

This clonotype was seen a handful of times. The gene calls are TRBV11-3 and TRBJ2-2; tentatively, D is TRBD1 (6 bases). The V end lost 5 bases, the J end lost 1 base, and 11 bases lay between the germline ends. There are 15 residues in the CDR3. Germline loops: CDR1 SGHNT, CDR2 YENEEA. CDR3 in DNA: TGTGCCAGCAGCACCCCCAGGGGGAACACCGGGGAGCTGTTTTTT. Translating it yields CASSTPRGNTGELFF. Looking up the rest from reference TRBV11-3 and TRBJ2-2 gives the full variable domain: EAGVVQSPRYKIIEKKQPVAFWCNPISGHNTLYWYLQNLGQGPELLIRYENEEAVDDSQLPKDRFSAERLKGVDSTLKIQPAELGDSAVYLCASSTPRGNTGELFFGEGSRLTVL.

This clonotype was seen only a few times. J is TRBJ1-6 and V is TRBV19, with 9 bases fitting TRBD1. This CDR3 is built from 16 residues. CDR1 and CDR2 from the germline V gene are LNHDA and SQIVND (reference sequence). Trimming cost V 5 bases and J 11 bases; bases outside gene matches: 13. The CDR3 sequence is CASSLPRPGQGPPLHF. The CDR3 nucleotides read TGTGCCAGTAGTCTCCCCAGACCGGGACAGGGCCCACCCCTCCACTTT.

The sample holds many counts of this clonotype. The chain has TRBV12-3 or TRBV12-4 and TRBJ2-7, with D perhaps TRBD1 (5 bases). Trimming shortened V by 5 bases and J by 1 base, and 6 bases separated the two germline ends. The CDR3 has 12 residues. The CDR3 coding sequence is TGTGCCAGCAGTCGACAGTCCTACGAGCAGTACTTC. It yields the protein CASSRQSYEQYF.

This sequence joins TRBV9 and TRBJ2-3; TRBD1 agrees at 11 bases. The CDR3 runs 14 residues. Germline V gene data show CDR1 as SGDLS and CDR2 as YYNGEE. Trimming took 2 bases from V and 5 from J; bases not matched to a gene: 1. In DNA form, the CDR3 reads TGTGCCAGCAGCGTGGGGACAGGGGGAGATACGCAGTATTTT. The encoded protein is CASSVGTGGDTQYF.

This clonotype was counted only a few times. The V gene is TRBV9, the J gene TRBJ2-2; 10 bases match TRBD2. The J segment lost 10 bases and the V segment lost 0 bases, leaving 15 bases of the junction unmatched. The CDR3 covers 18 residues. The germline V gene has CDR1 SGDLS and CDR2 YYNGEE. The CDR3 loop is CASSVVGALTSGISELFF. The DNA for the CDR3 is TGTGCCAGCAGCGTAGTGGGGGCTCTTACTAGCGGGATTTCGGAGCTGTTTTTT.

The chain carries TRBV5-4 and TRBJ2-3; 12 bases fit TRBD1. After removal of 0 bases from V and 3 bases from J, the junction contained 5 bases not matched to a gene. The CDR3 runs to 17 residues. The germline gives CDR1 SGHNT, CDR2 YYREEE (reference sequence). CDR3 in amino acids: CASSLEPGQGATDTQYF. The CDR3 DNA is TGTGCCAGCAGCTTGGAACCGGGACAGGGGGCGACAGATACGCAGTATTTT.

This clonotype was seen repeatedly, ten times or more. The V call is TRBV12-3 or TRBV12-4, the J call TRBJ1-6; D ambiguous. V was cut by 1 base and J by 1 base, with 5 bases left in between. CDR3 length: 15 residues. The CDR3 coding sequence is TGTGCCAGCAGTTTAGAGGGATCCTATAATTCACCCCTCCACTTT. Protein: CASSLEGSYNSPLHF.

In DNA form, the CDR3 reads TGCGCCAGCAGCTTGGAGGGGTGGGGGTACGATGAGCAGTTCTTC. Translating gives CASSLEGWGYDEQFF. The rearrangement links TRBV5-1 to TRBJ2-1; D tentatively reads TRBD1 or TRBD2 (5 bases each). Germline V gene sequence: CDR1 SGHRS, CDR2 YFSETQ. This CDR3 has 15 residues. The V end was cut by 0 bases, the J end by 8 bases, with 15 bases between.

J is TRBJ2-1 and V is TRBV5-4; no firm D call. V lost 0 bases, J lost 8 bases, and 9 bases lay in between. This CDR3 has 13 amino acids. Per the germline V gene, CDR1 is SGHNT and CDR2 is YYREEE (reference sequence). The CDR3 region is CASSLGTEDEQFF. Here the CDR3 DNA reads TGTGCCAGCAGCTTGGGTACTGAGGATGAGCAGTTCTTC.

This clonotype was seen many times. The V and J genes are TRBV6-1 and TRBJ2-2, with D perhaps TRBD2 (11 bases). Germline V gene lookup returns CDR1 MNHNS and CDR2 SASEGT. Deletions cut 5 bases from V and 6 bases from J, with 25 bases between. This CDR3 contains 18 residues. This CDR3 reads CASSPGQGLAGGPGELFF. The CDR3 nucleotides are TGTGCCAGCAGTCCGGGACAGGGGCTAGCGGGAGGACCCGGGGAGCTGTTTTTT.